This T cell receptor (beta chain) was retrieved from a study of metastatic and nonmetastatic thyroid tumors. Treatment of any kind had been given to no patient before thyroid surgery. Trimming removed 0 bases from V and 7 bases from J, with 17 bases in between. The CDR3 spans 16 residues. Per the germline V gene, CDR1 is SGDLS and CDR2 is YYNGEE. Using MiXCR, TCRdb re-called clones from the PCR reads. In the table there are roughly 22,000 clones, 30% to 40% of which are singletons. V and J are TRBV9 and TRBJ2-1; D assignment may be TRBD1 or TRBD2 (5 bases each). The sequence was collected from a male donor with papillary thyroid cancer or a benign thyroid nodule (not recorded which). Some clones in this sample may be carry-over from other donors' samples. The sequenced sample consisted of blood. CDR3 residues: CASSVGVWGPGNEQFF. DNA for the CDR3: TGTGCCAGCAGCGTAGGTGTCTGGGGACCTGGGAATGAGCAGTTCTTC.